This entry lists 30 T cell receptor beta chains sequenced from one sample in a study of tumor-infiltrating lymphocytes in primary liver carcinoma. RNA and DNA were co-extracted from about 19-30 mg of unsorted bulk tissue. A primer in the constant region served to generate TCR beta cDNA from approximately 450 ng of total RNA. Three nested multiplex PCR rounds, a slightly modified ARM-PCR method, built the TCR beta libraries. Running roughly 10 cycles apiece, the first two PCR rounds relied on TRBV1-TRBV30 forward primers together with a C-beta reverse primer. TCRdb fed the multiplex PCR reads into MiXCR, producing one record per CDR3 protein. This table has over 100,000 distinct CDR3 sequences, about two thirds appearing once. The sample comprised tumor-adjacent normal liver tissue. The receptor set was obtained from a woman aged 55-75 years with primary liver carcinoma and hepatitis B virus infection.

Ten or more counts support this clonotype. The gene calls are TRBV5-1 and TRBJ2-5; 8 bases map to TRBD2. The germline V gene encodes CDR1 SGHRS and CDR2 YFSETQ. V gave up 1 base and J gave up 1 base; unmatched junction bases: 15. This CDR3 is built from 19 residues. CDR3 DNA sequence: TGCGCCAGCAGCTTGCGGACCAGGGTCACTAGCGGAGGCCAAGAGACCCAGTACTTC. Its protein is CASSLRTRVTSGGQETQYF.

As regards this clonotype: Compared with germline, one end of the junction differs, possibly owing to a read error. The chain links TRBV11-2 to TRBJ2-3, with TRBD2 matching over 8 bases. The germline CDR1 and CDR2 sequences are SGHAT and FQNNGV. There are 15 residues in the CDR3. CDR3 protein: CASSPGAGGGVTQYF. CDR3 DNA sequence: TGTGCCAGCAGCCCCGGGGCGGGAGGTGGAGTTACGCAGTACTTT.

This clonotype was counted only a few times. Just one base apart from a much larger clone, this may be a read error. The chain combines TRBV14 with TRBJ2-7; D gene uncertain. The CDR3 runs 15 residues. Germline CDR1 SGHDN, CDR2 FVKESK. The CDR3 sequence: CVSSQEGIRGTRQYF. CDR3 DNA: TGTGTCAGCAGCCAAGAAGGGATACGCGGTACGAGGCAGTACTTC.

As to this clonotype: A much larger clone is a single base away; this may be a read error. V gene TRBV7-9 combines with J gene TRBJ2-3; the match to TRBD1 covers 7 bases. Looked up from germline, CDR1 is SEHNR and CDR2 is FQNEAQ (reference sequence). The CDR3 contains 17 residues. CDR3: CVSSLGSDRVPGHTQYF. DNA of the CDR3: TGTGTCAGCAGCTTAGGGTCCGACAGGGTGCCCGGACATACGCAGTATTTT.

The sample holds one count of this clonotype. The chain employs TRBV14 and TRBJ2-1; D is possibly TRBD2 (6 bases). This CDR3 comprises 16 residues. V dropped 6 bases and J dropped 9 bases, with 24 bases sitting between them. CDR1 is SGHDN, CDR2 FVKESK, per germline. As DNA, the CDR3 is TGTGCCAGCAGACGAGTGGGCGGGACTGGCCTTGGTGAGCAGTTCTTC. Translated: CASRRVGGTGLGEQFF.

In its sample, this clonotype was seen once. Sequence at one end of the junction differs from germline and may be a read error. This chain links TRBV28 with TRBJ2-7; perhaps TRBD1 as D (5 bases). Germline loops: CDR1 MDHEN, CDR2 SYDVKM. CDR3 size: 13 residues. CDR3 region: CASSLGAAYKQYF. CDR3 DNA: TGTGCCAGTAGTTTAGGGGCCGCCTACAAGCAGTACTTC.

This clonotype was recorded many times. This chain joins TRBV6-6 and TRBJ2-2; 11 nucleotides align to TRBD1. Germline CDR1 is MNHNY and CDR2 is SVGAGI (reference sequence). The CDR3 consists of 18 residues. The ends lost 5 bases at V and 6 bases at J; junction bases unmatched: 14. The chain's CDR3 is CASSNNPPGQGASGELFF. Written as DNA, the CDR3 is TGTGCCAGCAGTAATAACCCCCCCGGACAGGGGGCTTCCGGGGAGCTGTTTTTT.

As for this clonotype: It is likely a read error, because the conserved phenylalanine at the end of the CDR3 is missing. The chain combines TRBV12-3 or TRBV12-4 with TRBJ1-1, with 7 bases matching TRBD1. J was trimmed by 6 bases and V by 11 bases; bases with no gene match: 12. The CDR3 totals 13 residues. In DNA, the CDR3 is TGTGCCCAAAAAAGACAGGGAGCAGCTGAAGCTTTCTTA. Residues: CAQKRQGAAEAFL.

This clonotype has ten or more counts. This sequence joins TRBV12-3 or TRBV12-4 and TRBJ1-3, with D unresolved. The V and J ends lost 1 base and 2 bases respectively, with 6 bases between them. The length of the CDR3 is 14 residues. For the CDR3, the DNA is TGTGCCAGCAGTTTAGAGGGAACTGGAAACACCATATATTTT. Translation: CASSLEGTGNTIYF.

The table lists this clonotype with many counts. V gene TRBV12-3 or TRBV12-4 combines with J gene TRBJ1-3, with D tentatively TRBD1 (5 bases). The V end was cut by 8 bases, the J end by 3 bases, with 11 bases between. CDR3 length equals 13 residues. The CDR3 nucleotides are TGTGCCAGCCGTCGGGGGGATGGAAACACCATATATTTT. Encoded protein: CASRRGDGNTIYF.

This clonotype was counted ten times or more. The chain has TRBV5-5 and TRBJ1-1; D not resolved. The CDR3 has 14 amino acids. The germline gives CDR1 SGHKS, CDR2 YYEKEE (reference sequence). The V and J ends lost 4 bases and 1 base respectively, with 11 bases between them. CDR3 DNA sequence: TGTGCCAGCAGCCGTTCGAGCCGGAACACTGAAGCTTTCTTT. Amino acid sequence: CASSRSSRNTEAFF.

As to this clonotype: The junction differs from germline at one of its ends, possibly a read error. The chain is built from TRBV10-3 and TRBJ2-7; tentative D call: TRBD2 (5 bases). The CDR3 consists of 14 residues. Germline V gene lookup returns CDR1 ENHRY and CDR2 SYGVKD. The DNA for the CDR3 is TGTACCATCAGTGACTCGGACTCCGGTTACGAGCAGTACTTC. It codes for CTISDSDSGYEQYF.

In regard to this clonotype: The junction departs from the called germline gene at one end, perhaps through a read error. J is TRBJ2-6 and V is TRBV7-9; a possible D gene is TRBD1 (6 bases). Germline assignment: CDR1 SEHNR and CDR2 FQNEAQ (reference sequence). The CDR3 loop spans 17 amino acids. CDR3 coding DNA: TGTGCCAGCAGCTTAGCGCTAGGGGGTACTGGGGCCAACATCCTGACTTTC. This translates into CASSLALGGTGANILTF. The whole variable domain, remainder taken from reference TRBV7-9 and TRBJ2-6, is DTGVSQNPRHKITKRGQNVTFRCDPISEHNRLYWYRQTLGQGPEFLTYFQNEAQLEKSRLLSDRFSAERPKGSFSTLEIQRTEQGDSAMYLCASSLALGGTGANILTFGAGSRLTVL.

This sequence joins TRBV7-2 and TRBJ1-6; possibly TRBD1 for D (5 bases). The CDR3 loop spans 14 amino acids. CDR1 and CDR2 (germline): SGHTA, FQGNSA. Trimming removed 5 bases from V and 7 bases from J, with 12 bases in between. The CDR3 DNA follows: TGTGCCAGCAGCCCCCGCTGGGGGAATTCACCCCTCCACTTT. This encodes CASSPRWGNSPLHF.

This clonotype was seen repeatedly, ten times or more. The chain uses TRBV29-1 and TRBJ1-2, with D possibly matching TRBD1 (6 bases). CDR1 SQVTM and CDR2 ANQGSEA come from the germline V gene. Between the trimmed V and J ends, which lost 6 bases and 10 bases, there was a span of 12 bases. CDR3 length equals 10 residues. CDR3 residues: CSVWDNFYTF. For the CDR3, the DNA is TGCAGCGTATGGGACAACTTCTACACCTTC.

This clonotype was detected only a few times. A much larger clone lies a single base off, so this may be a read error. Likely a read error: the CDR3 ends without its conserved phenylalanine or tryptophan. No DNA is shown, since the ends of the CDR3 on it are uncertain; the CDR3 is the one TCRdb lists. This chain uses TRBV14 with TRBJ2-3. The CDR3 is 9 amino acids long, termini counted. Germline V gene data show CDR1 as SGHDN and CDR2 as FVKESK. The chain's CDR3 is CASSRTLFY.

Note on this clonotype: A read error may produce the germline difference seen at one junction end. This chain uses TRBV4-1 with TRBJ1-5, with 8 bases aligning to TRBD1. CDR3 size: 17 residues. Germline CDR1 reads MGHRA; CDR2 reads YSYEKL. CDR3 region: CVSSQDVAQGVWQPHHF. The CDR3 nucleotides read TGCGTCAGCAGCCAAGATGTTGCACAGGGGGTGTGGCAGCCCCACCATTTT.

With respect to this clonotype: A read error is possible here, since a much larger clone lies one base away. V and J are TRBV29-1 and TRBJ2-1; D is tentatively TRBD1 or TRBD2 (6 bases each). CDR3 length: 14 residues. The V end lost 6 bases, the J end lost 3 bases, and 15 bases lay between the germline ends. CDR1 is SQVTM, CDR2 ANQGSEA, per germline. Written as DNA, the CDR3 is TGCAGCGTGGTGGGGGGCATTAACTACAATGAGCAGTTCTTC. Its translation is CSVVGGINYNEQFF.

This clonotype was detected a few times. A much bigger clone sits one base away, suggesting this may be a read error. The V call is TRBV7-9, the J call TRBJ2-1, with 7 nucleotides matching TRBD2. The CDR3 extends over 14 amino acids. Germline CDR1 reads SEHNR; CDR2 reads FQNEAQ (reference sequence). CDR3 nucleotide sequence: TGTGCCAGCAGTTCTTCTAGCGGCTACAATGAGCAGTCCTTC. Its translation: CASSSSSGYNEQSF.

Comments on this clonotype: The germline gene is not matched at one end of the junction; a read error may be the cause. The rearrangement uses TRBV28 and TRBJ2-3, with a weak D call TRBD1 (6 bases). The CDR3 runs to 17 residues. CDR1 and CDR2 (germline): MDHEN, SYDVKM. DNA of the CDR3: TGTACCAGCAGTTCCCTAGGGCCAGGGGATGGCACAGATACGCAGTATTTT. Translating gives CTSSSLGPGDGTDTQYF.

This chain joins TRBV29-1 and TRBJ1-6, with D maybe TRBD1 (5 bases). V was cut by 6 bases and J by 7 bases, with 13 bases left in between. This CDR3 region has 13 residues. The germline V gene has CDR1 SQVTM and CDR2 ANQGSEA. This CDR3 reads CSVGEGPNSPLHF. CDR3 bases: TGCAGCGTCGGAGAGGGGCCCAATTCACCCCTCCACTTT. Variable domain in full (rest from reference TRBV29-1 and TRBJ1-6): SAVISQKPSRDICQRGTSLTIQCQVDSQVTMMFWYRQQPGQSLTLIATANQGSEATYESGFVIDKFPISRPNLTFSTLTVSNMSPEDSSIYLCSVGEGPNSPLHFGNGTRLTVT.

This clonotype has more than one count but fewer than ten. The chain uses TRBV18 and TRBJ2-1, with TRBD2 matching over 16 bases. V lost 8 bases to trimming and J lost 1 base; unmatched junction nucleotides: 5. Germline lookup yields CDR1 KGHSH and CDR2 LQKENI. CDR3 size: 17 residues. The CDR3 loop reads CASAGTSGRGSYNEQFF. CDR3 nucleotide sequence: TGTGCCAGCGCTGGGACTAGCGGGAGGGGATCCTACAATGAGCAGTTCTTC.

This clonotype was seen only a few times. This clone may be a read error of a much larger clone one base away. V usage is TRBV7-8 and J usage is TRBJ1-1, with a possible D match to TRBD1 (6 bases). From germline, CDR1 is SGHVS and CDR2 FQNEAQ. The CDR3 contains 18 residues. The CDR3 bases are TGTGCCAGCGGCTTAGCCGAATCTTACAGGGCGAGGAACACTGAAGCTTTCTTT. It yields the protein CASGLAESYRARNTEAFF.

This clonotype was detected once. Germline and junction disagree at one end, which may indicate a read error. V usage is TRBV6-6 and J usage is TRBJ1-5, with D possibly being TRBD1 (6 bases). Germline V gene lookup returns CDR1 MNHNY and CDR2 SVGAGI (reference sequence). This CDR3 contains 15 residues. DNA of the CDR3: TGTGTCAGCAGTCGAACCCAGGGGACCAATCAGCCCCAGCATTTT. This codes for CVSSRTQGTNQPQHF.

Points on this clonotype: Being one base from a much bigger clone, this may be a read error. This rearrangement joins TRBV24-1 to TRBJ1-5, with 7 bases lining up with TRBD1. This CDR3 comprises 12 residues. From germline, CDR1 is KGHDR and CDR2 SFDVKD. CDR3 sequence: CVTPGQSGQQHF. CDR3 nucleotide sequence: TGTGTCACTCCCGGCCAATCGGGACAGCAGCATTTT.

A note on this clonotype: Relative to the germline gene, one junction end is altered; a read error may explain this. The chain recombines TRBV29-1 with TRBJ2-7; maybe TRBD2 (5 bases). The CDR3 covers 11 residues. CDR1 is SQVTM, CDR2 ANQGSEA, per germline. The CDR3: CSVRTPYEQYF. The CDR3 bases are TGCAGCGTCCGGACTCCCTACGAGCAATACTTC.

Comment on this clonotype: A junction end diverges from the germline sequence, so it may reflect a read error. This chain uses TRBV7-9 with TRBJ2-7; D perhaps matches TRBD2 (6 bases). The CDR3 runs 13 residues. Germline V CDR1 and CDR2: SEHNR, FQNEAQ (reference sequence). CDR3: CASSLMGGREQNF. DNA of the CDR3: TGTGCCAGCAGCTTAATGGGGGGACGGGAGCAGAACTTC.

With regard to this clonotype: This is likely a read error, given that the CDR3 carries no conserved phenylalanine or tryptophan at its end. The chain employs TRBV7-8 and TRBJ1-5; 7 bases map to TRBD1. CDR3 length equals 13 residues. Germline loops: CDR1 SGHVS, CDR2 FQNEAQ. The CDR3 nucleotides read TGTGCCAGTAGCTCGGGACAGAATCAGCCCCAGCATCTT. It yields the protein CASSSGQNQPQHL.

This clonotype was seen ten or more times. The rearrangement links TRBV7-9 to TRBJ2-4, with no clear D. The V gene's germline CDR1 is SEHNR and CDR2 FQNEAQ (reference sequence). The CDR3 runs 12 residues. V was trimmed by 6 bases and J by 5 bases, leaving 8 bases between them. The CDR3 bases are TGTGCCAGCAGTTTCTCAGAAAACATTCAGTACTTC. This translates into CASSFSENIQYF. The complete variable domain, with remaining parts taken from reference TRBV7-9 and TRBJ2-4, reads DTGVSQNPRHKITKRGQNVTFRCDPISEHNRLYWYRQTLGQGPEFLTYFQNEAQLEKSRLLSDRFSAERPKGSFSTLEIQRTEQGDSAMYLCASSFSENIQYFGAGTRLSVL.

Turning to this clonotype: Since the CDR3 does not end with the conserved phenylalanine or tryptophan, this likely comes from a read error. The chain couples TRBV11-2 to TRBJ1-1, with D hard to call. The length of the CDR3 is 12 residues. The germline V gene has CDR1 SGHAT and CDR2 FQNNGV. The V end lost 10 bases, the J end lost 11 bases, and 20 bases lay between the germline ends. CDR3 residues: CANNLDLIRAFL. The CDR3 nucleotides read TGTGCCAACAACTTAGATCTCATCCGGGCTTTCCTT.